This T cell receptor (beta chain) was sequenced in a study of STAT5B mutations in CD4+ large granular lymphocyte leukemia. Healthy controls were blood donor buffy coats. Overall study findings and caveats: TRBV06-family usage was enriched in top patient clones (8/27) versus controls (2/35).

The J segment lost 1 base and the V segment lost 2 bases, leaving 6 bases of the junction unmatched. The CDR3 totals 16 residues. CDR1 is SGHTA, CDR2 FQGNSA, per germline. Note on this clone: Antigen: not known.

Produced via immunoSEQ multiplex PCR; TCRdb's table is partial and in-frame only. The sample includes approximately 52,000 clones, 60% to 75% seen only once; the top ten take 1.5% to 1.9%. This sequence was found in a human donor in good health. J is TRBJ2-3 and V is TRBV7-2, with 7 bases fitting TRBD2. The specimen was CD4+ T cells from blood buffy coats. In nucleotides, the CDR3 is TGTGCCAGCAGCTTACTGCGGGGGTGGGGCACAGATACGCAGTATTTT. Amino acid sequence: CASSLLRGWGTDTQYF.